This T cell receptor (beta chain) came from a study of blood T cell repertoires in COVID-19. Study in general: T cells, B-cell-depleted T cells, or PBMCs supplied cDNA or gDNA.

The CDR3 spans 17 residues. V lost 1 base and J lost 5; bases outside the gene matches: 13. Germline loops: CDR1 LGHNA, CDR2 YNFKEQ. Per the authors' pipeline: For nucleated cells, counts were estimated from reference gene primer amplification. Some clones are missing from TCRdb's copy, which holds only in-frame ones; the method was immunoSEQ multiplex PCR. The D gene and trimming were derived from the DNA, and the V and J assignments and clone size from that table. This sample has around 240,000 clones; roughly 85% occur once, and the top ten carry about 0.93%. The rearrangement links TRBV4-2 to TRBJ1-1, with 7 bases lining up with TRBD1. The sample consisted of peripheral blood. The clonotype comes from a man aged 40-55 years with acute or convalescent COVID-19. In nucleotides, the CDR3 is TGTGCCAGCAGCCAAGTGCGCCTAAGGGGGCGCGGAACTGAAGCTTTCTTT. Amino acids: CASSQVRLRGRGTEAFF.